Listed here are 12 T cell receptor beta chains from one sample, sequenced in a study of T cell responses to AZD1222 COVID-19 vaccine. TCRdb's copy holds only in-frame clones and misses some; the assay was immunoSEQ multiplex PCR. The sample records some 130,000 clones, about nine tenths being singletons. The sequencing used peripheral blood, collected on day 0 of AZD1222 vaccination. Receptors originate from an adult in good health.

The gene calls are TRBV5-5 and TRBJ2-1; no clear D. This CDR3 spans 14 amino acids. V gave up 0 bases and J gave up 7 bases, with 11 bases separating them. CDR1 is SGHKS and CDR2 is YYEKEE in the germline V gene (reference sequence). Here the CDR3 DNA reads TGTGCCAGCAGCTTGGCTCAGTTCTTGAATGAGCAGTTCTTC. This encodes CASSLAQFLNEQFF.

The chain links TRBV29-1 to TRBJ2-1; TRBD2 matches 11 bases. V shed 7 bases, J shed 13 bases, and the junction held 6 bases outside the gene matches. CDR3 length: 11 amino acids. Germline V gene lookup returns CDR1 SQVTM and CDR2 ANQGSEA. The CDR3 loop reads CSGGLAGGQFF. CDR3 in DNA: TGCAGCGGTGGGCTAGCGGGGGGTCAGTTCTTC.

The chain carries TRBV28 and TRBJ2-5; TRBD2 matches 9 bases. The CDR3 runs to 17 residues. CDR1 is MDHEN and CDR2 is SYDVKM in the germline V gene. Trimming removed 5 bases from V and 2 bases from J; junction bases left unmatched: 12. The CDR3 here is CASSPRSVAGAQETQYF. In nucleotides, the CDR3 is TGTGCCAGCAGTCCCCGTTCTGTAGCGGGGGCACAAGAGACCCAGTACTTC.

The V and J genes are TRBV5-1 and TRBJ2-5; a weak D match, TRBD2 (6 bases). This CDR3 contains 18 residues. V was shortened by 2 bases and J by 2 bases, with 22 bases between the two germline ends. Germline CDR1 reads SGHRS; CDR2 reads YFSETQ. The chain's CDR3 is CASSFGRTAITLQETQYF. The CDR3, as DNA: TGCGCCAGCAGCTTTGGGAGGACGGCGATCACCCTGCAAGAGACCCAGTACTTC.

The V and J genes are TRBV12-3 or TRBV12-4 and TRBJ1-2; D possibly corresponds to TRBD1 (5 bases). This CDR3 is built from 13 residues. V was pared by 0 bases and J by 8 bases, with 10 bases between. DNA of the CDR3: TGTGCCAGCAGTTTAGCCGGGACCAAGGGCTACACCTTC. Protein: CASSLAGTKGYTF.

CDR3 amino acids: CSCLQGYTQYF. The DNA for the CDR3 is TGCAGTTGCCTCCAGGGTTATACGCAGTATTTT. The chain employs TRBV20-1 and TRBJ2-3; weak D call: TRBD1 (5 bases). This CDR3 contains 11 residues. CDR1 and CDR2 (germline): DFQATT, SNEGSKA (reference sequence). Trimming took 8 bases from V and 7 from J, leaving 13 bases between them.

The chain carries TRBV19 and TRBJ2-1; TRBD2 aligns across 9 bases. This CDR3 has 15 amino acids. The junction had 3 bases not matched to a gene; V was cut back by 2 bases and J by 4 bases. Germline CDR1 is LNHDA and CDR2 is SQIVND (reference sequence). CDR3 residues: CASSISGGNYNEQFF. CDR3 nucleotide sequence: TGTGCCAGTAGTATAAGCGGGGGGAATTACAATGAGCAGTTCTTC.

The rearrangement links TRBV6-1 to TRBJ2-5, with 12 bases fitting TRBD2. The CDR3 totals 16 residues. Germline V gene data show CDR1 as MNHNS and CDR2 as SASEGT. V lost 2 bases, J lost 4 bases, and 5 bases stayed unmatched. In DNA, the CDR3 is TGTGCCAGCAGTGAACTAGGACTAGCGGGGCGAGAGACCCAGTACTTC. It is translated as CASSELGLAGRETQYF.

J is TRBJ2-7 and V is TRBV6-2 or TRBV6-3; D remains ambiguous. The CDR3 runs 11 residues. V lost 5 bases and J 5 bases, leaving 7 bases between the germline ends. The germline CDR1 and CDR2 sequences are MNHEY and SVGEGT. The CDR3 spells CASSRDNEQYF. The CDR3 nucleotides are TGTGCCAGCAGTCGTGACAACGAGCAGTACTTC.

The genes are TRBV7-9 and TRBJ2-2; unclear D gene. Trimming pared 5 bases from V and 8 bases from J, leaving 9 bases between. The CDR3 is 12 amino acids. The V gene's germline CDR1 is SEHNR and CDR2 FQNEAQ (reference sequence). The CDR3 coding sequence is TGTGCCAGCAGCACCACCGGGGGGGAGCTGTTTTTT. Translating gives CASSTTGGELFF.

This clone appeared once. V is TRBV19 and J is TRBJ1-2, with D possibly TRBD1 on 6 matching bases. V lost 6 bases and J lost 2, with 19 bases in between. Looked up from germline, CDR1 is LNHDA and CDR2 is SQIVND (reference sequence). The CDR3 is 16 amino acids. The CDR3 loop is CASSTPWEGVNYGYTF. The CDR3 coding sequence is TGTGCCAGTAGCACCCCCTGGGAGGGGGTCAACTATGGCTACACCTTC.

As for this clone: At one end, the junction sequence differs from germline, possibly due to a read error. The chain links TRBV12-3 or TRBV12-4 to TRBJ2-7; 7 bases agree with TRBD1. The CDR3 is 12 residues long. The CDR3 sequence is CASSSSTGYKDF. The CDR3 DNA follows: TGTGCCAGCAGTTCATCGACAGGGTACAAGGACTTC.